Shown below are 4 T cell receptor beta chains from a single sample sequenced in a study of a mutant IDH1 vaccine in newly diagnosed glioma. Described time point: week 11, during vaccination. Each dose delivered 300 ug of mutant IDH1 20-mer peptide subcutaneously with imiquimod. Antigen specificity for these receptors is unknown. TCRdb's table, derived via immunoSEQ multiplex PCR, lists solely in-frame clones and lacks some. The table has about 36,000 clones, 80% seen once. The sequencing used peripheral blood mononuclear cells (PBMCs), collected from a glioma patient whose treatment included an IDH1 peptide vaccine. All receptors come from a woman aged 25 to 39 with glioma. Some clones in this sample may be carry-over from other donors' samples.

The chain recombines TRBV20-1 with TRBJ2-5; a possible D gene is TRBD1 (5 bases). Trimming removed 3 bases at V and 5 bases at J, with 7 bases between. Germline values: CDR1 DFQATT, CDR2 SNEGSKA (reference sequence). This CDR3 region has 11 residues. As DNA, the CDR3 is TGCAGTGCTAGTCAGGGCGAGACCCAGTACTTC. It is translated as CSASQGETQYF.

The DNA of the CDR3 is TGTGCCACCAGCACCAGGACAGGGGGCTACGAGCAGTACTTC. The encoded protein is CATSTRTGGYEQYF. This chain joins TRBV15 and TRBJ2-7; 10 bases fit TRBD1. Germline loops: CDR1 LNHNV, CDR2 YYDKDF (reference sequence). The V gene end was trimmed by 4 bases and the J gene end by 3 bases; junction bases not matched to a gene: 3. The CDR3 loop spans 14 amino acids.

Here the CDR3 DNA reads TGTGCCAGCAGCCCCGTCCACGGGGGTGGTAAGACCCAGTACTTC. It translates to CASSPVHGGGKTQYF. The gene calls are TRBV11-2 and TRBJ2-5, with TRBD2 as a possible D gene (6 bases). Germline CDR1 and CDR2: SGHAT and FQNNGV. This CDR3 has 15 amino acids. The V end lost 5 bases, the J end lost 6 bases, and 19 bases lay between the germline ends.

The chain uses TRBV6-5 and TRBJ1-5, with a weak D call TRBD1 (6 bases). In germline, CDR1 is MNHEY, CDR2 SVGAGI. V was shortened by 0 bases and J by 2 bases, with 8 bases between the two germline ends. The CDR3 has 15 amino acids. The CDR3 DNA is TGTGCCAGCAGTTACTCGGCAGGGGGCAATCAGCCCCAGCATTTT. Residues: CASSYSAGGNQPQHF.